This TCR beta chain derives from a study of PD-1 blockade in mismatch repair-deficient tumors. Study-level information: Patients had approximately 12 mismatch repair-deficient cancer types and were previously treated and progressing.

Assay used: immunoSEQ multiplex PCR; TCRdb lists only in-frame clones, some missing. Of just over 25,000 clones listed, around 84% were seen once; the top ten hold more than 2.5%. PCR or immunohistochemistry showed mismatch repair deficiency in every enrolled patient. The TCR-sequenced patients were a few responders to pembrolizumab. As for this clone: What it binds is not known.

General study findings and limits: Tumor-resident clones, often undetectable pretreatment in blood, expanded then contracted after pembrolizumab.

This CDR3 has 13 residues. The V end lost 3 bases, the J end lost 9 bases, and 16 bases lay between the germline ends. CDR1 is SGDLS and CDR2 is YYNGEE in the germline V gene. This clonotype was sampled from an adult with mismatch repair-deficient cancer. Sample: PBMCs, taken before pembrolizumab treatment. The V gene is TRBV9, the J gene TRBJ2-7; D might be TRBD1 (6 bases). The CDR3 DNA follows: TGTGCCAGCAGCGCGCCAGGAGGACAGCGGCAGTACTTC. It translates to CASSAPGGQRQYF.